These T cell receptor beta chains were read from a single sample in a study of T cell responses to AZD1222 COVID-19 vaccine. Generated by immunoSEQ multiplex PCR, the TCRdb table keeps only in-frame clones and is missing some. In the table there are roughly 190,000 clones, about 89% of which are singletons. The specimen was peripheral blood, collected 28 days after the second AZD1222 dose. The receptor set was obtained from an adult who received the AZD1222 COVID-19 vaccine. CDR3s include the opening cysteine and the closing phenylalanine or tryptophan. The order of the fields is J gene, clone size, V gene, D gene, CDR3 protein, CDR3 DNA. The D gene is left open where the match is weak. Not every row has a clone size; where given, it reads once, few, many or a size class.

j_call: TRBJ1-1; clone_size: .; v_call: TRBV2; d_call: TRBD1; cdr3_aa: CASRRQGTNTEAFF; cdr3_nt: TGTGCCAGCAGACGACAGGGGACCAACACTGAAGCTTTCTTT
j_call: TRBJ1-5; clone_size: once; v_call: TRBV7-9; d_call: .; cdr3_aa: CASSLPNQPQHF; cdr3_nt: TGTGCCAGCAGCTTACCAAATCAGCCCCAGCATTTT
j_call: TRBJ1-2; clone_size: .; v_call: TRBV14; d_call: TRBD1; cdr3_aa: CASSQDFGTGAYGYTF; cdr3_nt: TGTGCCAGCAGCCAAGATTTCGGGACAGGGGCCTATGGCTACACCTTC
j_call: TRBJ1-1; clone_size: .; v_call: TRBV7-2; d_call: .; cdr3_aa: CASSLGGDSTEAFF; cdr3_nt: TGTGCCAGCAGCTTAGGGGGAGACAGCACTGAAGCTTTCTTT
j_call: TRBJ2-3; clone_size: .; v_call: TRBV4-1; d_call: TRBD2; cdr3_aa: CASSQDPSGYTQYF; cdr3_nt: TGCGCCAGCAGCCAAGATCCTAGCGGGTATACGCAGTATTTT
j_call: TRBJ2-7; clone_size: .; v_call: TRBV29-1; d_call: TRBD2; cdr3_aa: CSVRTSGGEQYF; cdr3_nt: TGCAGCGTCCGGACTAGCGGGGGCGAGCAGTACTTC
j_call: TRBJ1-5; clone_size: .; v_call: TRBV19; d_call: .; cdr3_aa: CASSIRGVISNQPQHF; cdr3_nt: TGTGCCAGTAGTATCCGTGGAGTAATTAGCAATCAGCCCCAGCATTTT
j_call: TRBJ2-1; clone_size: .; v_call: TRBV7-3; d_call: .; cdr3_aa: CASRARRRGTYNEQFF; cdr3_nt: TGTGCCAGCAGGGCCAGACGGCGGGGTACCTACAATGAGCAGTTCTTC
j_call: TRBJ1-2; clone_size: few; v_call: TRBV7-9; d_call: .; cdr3_aa: CASSHGTVKAFGYTF; cdr3_nt: TGTGCCAGCAGCCACGGGACCGTCAAGGCGTTCGGCTACACCTTC
j_call: TRBJ2-3; clone_size: .; v_call: TRBV11-2; d_call: TRBD2; cdr3_aa: CASSPLAGRDTQYF; cdr3_nt: TGTGCCAGCAGCCCCCTAGCGGGACGGGATACGCAGTATTTT
j_call: TRBJ1-1; clone_size: .; v_call: TRBV3-1/TRBV3-2; d_call: .; cdr3_aa: CASSRDTWLPEAFF; cdr3_nt: TGTGCCAGCAGCCGGGACACTTGGCTCCCTGAAGCTTTCTTT
j_call: TRBJ1-5; clone_size: .; v_call: TRBV5-6; d_call: .; cdr3_aa: CASSFINQPQHF; cdr3_nt: TGTGCCAGCAGCTTCATCAATCAGCCCCAGCATTTT
j_call: TRBJ1-2; clone_size: .; v_call: TRBV19; d_call: .; cdr3_aa: CASSVMDSNYGYTF; cdr3_nt: TGTGCCAGCAGCGTGATGGACAGCAACTATGGCTACACCTTC
j_call: TRBJ2-7; clone_size: .; v_call: TRBV5-1; d_call: .; cdr3_aa: CASSPRGMAYEQYF; cdr3_nt: TGCGCCAGCAGTCCTCGGGGGATGGCCTACGAGCAGTACTTC
j_call: TRBJ2-2; clone_size: .; v_call: TRBV6-6; d_call: TRBD1; cdr3_aa: CASSLHPPGGSSTGELFF; cdr3_nt: TGTGCCAGCAGTCTACACCCACCAGGGGGCTCGAGCACCGGGGAGCTGTTTTTT
j_call: TRBJ2-6; clone_size: .; v_call: TRBV5-1; d_call: TRBD2; cdr3_aa: CASSLDPTSGRAGANVLTF; cdr3_nt: TGCGCCAGCAGCTTGGATCCTACTAGCGGGAGGGCTGGGGCCAACGTCCTGACTTTC
j_call: TRBJ1-3; clone_size: .; v_call: TRBV9; d_call: .; cdr3_aa: CASSAQWGSGNTIYF; cdr3_nt: TGTGCCAGCAGCGCCCAATGGGGCTCTGGAAACACCATATATTTT
j_call: TRBJ1-5; clone_size: .; v_call: TRBV24-1; d_call: .; cdr3_aa: CATSGGQYNQPQHF; cdr3_nt: TGTGCCACCAGTGGAGGACAGTACAATCAGCCCCAGCATTTT
j_call: TRBJ1-6; clone_size: .; v_call: TRBV6-1; d_call: .; cdr3_aa: CASIDGGAPSYNSPLHF; cdr3_nt: TGTGCCAGCATTGATGGTGGGGCGCCCTCCTATAATTCACCCCTCCACTTT
j_call: TRBJ2-7; clone_size: .; v_call: TRBV7-2; d_call: .; cdr3_aa: CASSLGWTVYEQYF; cdr3_nt: TGTGCCAGCAGCTTAGGTTGGACAGTCTACGAGCAGTACTTC
j_call: TRBJ2-1; clone_size: .; v_call: TRBV5-4; d_call: TRBD1; cdr3_aa: CASSLGPGQGYNEQFF; cdr3_nt: TGTGCCAGCAGCTTGGGACCGGGACAGGGATACAATGAGCAGTTCTTC
j_call: TRBJ1-3; clone_size: .; v_call: TRBV7-2; d_call: .; cdr3_aa: CASRNRNSGNTIYF; cdr3_nt: TGTGCCAGTCGAAACAGGAACTCTGGAAACACCATATATTTT
j_call: TRBJ1-2; clone_size: .; v_call: TRBV18; d_call: .; cdr3_aa: CASSPNDNYGYTF; cdr3_nt: TGTGCCAGCTCACCGAACGACAACTATGGCTACACCTTC
j_call: TRBJ1-1; clone_size: .; v_call: TRBV29-1; d_call: .; cdr3_aa: CSVEDLNRVGTEAFF; cdr3_nt: TGCAGCGTTGAAGATCTTAACAGGGTAGGGACTGAAGCTTTCTTT
j_call: TRBJ1-3; clone_size: .; v_call: TRBV3-1/TRBV3-2; d_call: .; cdr3_aa: CASSHPGTSGNTIYF; cdr3_nt: TGTGCCAGCAGCCATCCAGGGACCTCTGGAAACACCATATATTTT
j_call: TRBJ2-1; clone_size: .; v_call: TRBV7-2; d_call: TRBD2; cdr3_aa: CASSLERGAHNEQFF; cdr3_nt: TGTGCCAGCAGCTTAGAGCGGGGGGCCCACAATGAGCAGTTCTTC
j_call: TRBJ1-1; clone_size: .; v_call: TRBV5-8; d_call: .; cdr3_aa: CASSSARGSMNTEAFF; cdr3_nt: TGTGCCAGCAGCTCGGCCCGGGGCAGCATGAACACTGAAGCTTTCTTT
j_call: TRBJ1-1; clone_size: .; v_call: TRBV10-3; d_call: .; cdr3_aa: CAISEGGVDMNTEAFF; cdr3_nt: TGTGCCATCAGTGAAGGGGGGGTTGATATGAACACTGAAGCTTTCTTT
j_call: TRBJ2-7; clone_size: .; v_call: TRBV10-2; d_call: .; cdr3_aa: CASSESRVPYEQYF; cdr3_nt: TGCGCCAGCAGTGAGTCTCGGGTTCCCTACGAGCAGTACTTC
j_call: TRBJ2-1; clone_size: .; v_call: TRBV11-3; d_call: .; cdr3_aa: CASSLVGGGPYNEQFF; cdr3_nt: TGTGCCAGCAGCTTAGTAGGGGGAGGTCCCTACAATGAGCAGTTCTTC
j_call: TRBJ1-5; clone_size: .; v_call: TRBV27; d_call: .; cdr3_aa: CASSPLMGISNQPQHF; cdr3_nt: TGTGCCAGCTCACCCTTGATGGGGATTAGCAATCAGCCCCAGCATTTT
j_call: TRBJ1-1; clone_size: .; v_call: TRBV20-1; d_call: .; cdr3_aa: CSASRLGRFTEAFF; cdr3_nt: TGCAGTGCTAGTAGATTGGGCAGGTTCACTGAAGCTTTCTTT
j_call: TRBJ1-2; clone_size: .; v_call: TRBV14; d_call: .; cdr3_aa: CASSLRQVYGYTF; cdr3_nt: TGTGCCAGCAGCCTGCGACAAGTATATGGCTACACCTTC
j_call: TRBJ1-1; clone_size: .; v_call: TRBV5-4; d_call: .; cdr3_aa: CASINGGNTEAFF; cdr3_nt: TGTGCCAGCATCAACGGGGGGAACACTGAAGCTTTCTTT
j_call: TRBJ2-1; clone_size: .; v_call: TRBV18; d_call: .; cdr3_aa: CASSRILLYNEQFF; cdr3_nt: TGTGCCAGCTCCCGCATCCTCCTCTACAATGAGCAGTTCTTC
j_call: TRBJ2-7; clone_size: .; v_call: TRBV5-1; d_call: .; cdr3_aa: CASSRDFYEQYF; cdr3_nt: TGCGCCAGCAGCCGAGACTTCTACGAGCAGTACTTC
j_call: TRBJ1-1; clone_size: .; v_call: TRBV10-2; d_call: .; cdr3_aa: CASSEGVGVNTEAFF; cdr3_nt: TGCGCCAGCAGTGAGGGGGTAGGGGTGAACACTGAAGCTTTCTTT
j_call: TRBJ1-5; clone_size: once; v_call: TRBV27; d_call: .; cdr3_aa: CASSLKYSNQPQHF; cdr3_nt: TGTGCCAGCAGTTTAAAGTATAGCAATCAGCCCCAGCATTTT
j_call: TRBJ2-2; clone_size: .; v_call: TRBV7-7; d_call: .; cdr3_aa: CASSRGVSGELFF; cdr3_nt: TGTGCTAGCAGCCGAGGGGTCTCCGGGGAGCTGTTTTTT
j_call: TRBJ1-1; clone_size: .; v_call: TRBV5-1; d_call: .; cdr3_aa: CASSLEGGPVMNTEAFF; cdr3_nt: TGCGCCAGCAGCTTGGAAGGGGGACCGGTCATGAACACTGAAGCTTTCTTT
j_call: TRBJ2-2; clone_size: .; v_call: TRBV14; d_call: .; cdr3_aa: CASSHPPASRGTGELFF; cdr3_nt: TGTGCCAGCAGCCACCCTCCGGCGTCTCGTGGCACCGGGGAGCTGTTTTTT